This T cell receptor (beta chain) stems from a study of metastatic and nonmetastatic thyroid tumors (TCRdb year 2020). With regard to the full study: The researchers compared repertoires between peripheral blood samples and tumor or nodule tissue samples from patients with malignant or benign thyroid disease.

This clone has ten or more counts. Its antigen remains undetermined. No qualities accompany the bases; no much larger clone lies one base away. No patient had received any treatment before thyroid surgery. Using T-cell receptor beta sequencing, the study looked back at clinical samples from patients collected from about 2011 to 2019. V and J are trimmed by 2 bases and 6 bases, and the gene matches miss 7 bases of the junction. The CDR3 covers 14 residues, taking in both the cysteine and the phenylalanine. CDR3 DNA is the only sequence kept; it has 42 bases, read in frame from the first base. The germline V gene (reference sequence) yields LNHDA for CDR1 and SQIVND for CDR2. The method was PCR. Sequencer: Illumina HiSeq 4000. High-throughput sequencing was used to profile the TCR beta-chain CDR3 region of each patient. Regarding the original processing steps: CDR3 differences across clinicopathological groups were used to build a classifier for discriminating distant-metastatic papillary thyroid cancer patients. Repertoire diversity was assessed with the Shannon index, and tumor-blood repertoire similarity with the Morisita-Horn index. The public reads were reanalyzed by TCRdb: fastp trimming at Q25, MiXCR alignment, in-frame beta chains only. The V and J calls follow TCRdb's processing rather than the paper's. Recorded for this sample are around 19,000 clones; 25% to 30% of them occurred a single time. Of the sample, almost 25% falls within the top ten clones.

Here is what the overall study found, with its caveats: In both blood and tumor samples, TCR beta diversity was reported to be significantly higher in malignant tumors than in benign nodules.

Recombination linked TRBV19 to TRBJ2-7, and TRBD1 aligns with 7 junction nucleotides. This sequence originates from a male donor with papillary thyroid cancer or a benign thyroid nodule (not recorded which). Some clones in this sample may be carry-over from other donors' samples. Sequencing was carried out using tumor tissue. The CDR3 protein is CASSITGQSSEQYF. The DNA sequence is given as TGTGCCAGTAGTATAACGGGACAGTCCAGCGAGCAGTACTTC.